These 28 T cell receptor beta chains were sequenced from one sample in a study of cytotoxic CD8 clonotypes in ibrutinib-treated CLL. Using immunoSEQ multiplex PCR, the repertoire was profiled, and TCRdb retains in-frame clones only, with some absent. The sample lists about 72,000 clones, 80% seen once, with 7.7% in the top ten. Sequenced here: PBMCs, sampled at disease progression, from a patient treated with ibrutinib. These receptors were collected from a human donor with chronic lymphocytic leukemia.

The rearrangement joins TRBV6-5 to TRBJ1-1; D gene uncertain. Trimming left V 6 bases short and J 0 bases short, with 8 bases between. Germline CDR1 reads MNHEY; CDR2 reads SVGAGI. This CDR3 spans 13 amino acids. The CDR3 is CASSYDLNTEAFF. DNA for the CDR3: TGTGCCAGCAGCTACGACCTGAACACTGAAGCTTTCTTT.

The gene calls are TRBV27 and TRBJ2-3; D unresolved. This CDR3 is built from 13 residues. V was cut by 3 bases and J by 6 bases, with 10 bases left in between. Germline V CDR1 and CDR2: MNHEY, SMNVEV (reference sequence). This CDR3 is CASSFIRMDTQYF. CDR3 nucleotide sequence: TGTGCCAGCAGTTTTATCCGTATGGATACGCAGTATTTT.

The count of this clone is one. The rearrangement links TRBV5-4 to TRBJ2-2, with no clear D. This CDR3 spans 15 amino acids. Deletions cut 0 bases from V and 4 bases from J, with 10 bases between. Germline V gene sequence: CDR1 SGHNT, CDR2 YYREEE (reference sequence). CDR3 sequence: CASSLARGRTGELFF. The CDR3 DNA sequence: TGTGCCAGCAGCTTGGCCCGCGGCCGCACCGGGGAGCTGTTTTTT.

The chain links TRBV6-5 to TRBJ2-7; D gene ambiguous. From germline, CDR1 is MNHEY and CDR2 SVGAGI. This CDR3 is 14 amino acids long. V lost 8 bases to trimming and J lost 0 bases, with 14 bases between them. The CDR3 DNA is TGTGCCAGCCTGAGTCCTTTTAGCTCCTACGAGCAGTACTTC. Translation gives CASLSPFSSYEQYF.

The chain uses TRBV5-1 and TRBJ1-5; D remains unclear. V was trimmed by 2 bases and J by 6 bases, leaving 9 bases between them. The germline gives CDR1 SGHRS, CDR2 YFSETQ. This CDR3 comprises 13 residues. The CDR3 nucleotides read TGCGCCAGCAGCTTAGAGGGAGGTCAGCCCCAGCATTTT. It yields the protein CASSLEGGQPQHF.

The J gene is TRBJ1-2, the V gene TRBV6-1; TRBD1 agrees at 7 bases. Germline CDR1 and CDR2: MNHNS and SASEGT. This CDR3 has 14 residues. The V gene end was trimmed by 4 bases and the J gene end by 4 bases; junction bases not matched to a gene: 6. The CDR3 DNA follows: TGTGCCAGCAGTGGGGGACAGCAGATCTATGGCTACACCTTC. This encodes CASSGGQQIYGYTF.

This sequence joins TRBV5-8 and TRBJ2-5, with 11 bases aligning to TRBD1. The germline CDR1 and CDR2 sequences are SGHTS and YDEGEE. This CDR3 contains 17 residues. V lost 0 bases to trimming and J lost 2 bases; unmatched junction nucleotides: 6. CDR3 nucleotides: TGTGCCAGCAGCTTGGTCCCGGGACAGGGGGTTCAAGAGACCCAGTACTTC. Amino acids: CASSLVPGQGVQETQYF.

The chain joins TRBV5-1 to TRBJ1-4; D not certain. Looked up from germline, CDR1 is SGHRS and CDR2 is YFSETQ. The CDR3 has 16 residues. Trimming pared 4 bases from V and 0 bases from J, leaving 13 bases between. CDR3 DNA sequence: TGCGCCAGCAGCAGAACAAGGGTCTCAACTAATGAAAAACTGTTTTTT. Translated, it gives CASSRTRVSTNEKLFF. The complete variable domain, with remaining parts taken from reference TRBV5-1 and TRBJ1-4, reads KAGVTQTPRYLIKTRGQQVTLSCSPISGHRSVSWYQQTPGQGLQFLFEYFSETQRNKGNFPGRFSGRQFSNSRSEMNVSTLELGDSALYLCASSRTRVSTNEKLFFGSGTQLSVL.

The chain uses TRBV9 and TRBJ2-2; 9 bases fit TRBD2. The CDR3 is 14 amino acids. Losses at the gene ends were 2 bases for V and 6 bases for J; bases not matched to a gene: 2. Germline CDR1 is SGDLS and CDR2 is YYNGEE. The CDR3 sequence: CASSVASGAGELFF. The CDR3, as DNA: TGTGCCAGCAGCGTGGCTAGCGGGGCCGGGGAGCTGTTTTTT.

V usage is TRBV5-4 and J usage is TRBJ2-1; TRBD1 matches at 7 bases. The CDR3 has 13 amino acids. V gave up 2 bases and J gave up 9 bases; unmatched junction bases: 5. Per germline, CDR1 SGHNT and CDR2 YYREEE (reference sequence). CDR3 amino acids: CASSLTQGVEQFF. The CDR3 DNA follows: TGTGCCAGCAGCTTAACGCAGGGGGTTGAGCAGTTCTTC.

This clone was seen more than once but under ten times. This chain connects TRBV2 to TRBJ2-7, with TRBD2 matching 9 bases. There are 18 residues in the CDR3. J gave up 4 bases and V 0 bases, and 13 bases lay outside the gene matches. Per germline, CDR1 SNHLY and CDR2 FYNNEI. The CDR3 loop is CASSEAPLPGSGRYEQYF. For the CDR3, the DNA is TGTGCCAGCAGTGAAGCGCCCCTGCCGGGTAGCGGGAGATACGAGCAGTACTTC.

This rearrangement joins TRBV4-2 to TRBJ2-2; D is uncertain. Trimming stripped 2 bases from V and 8 bases from J, with 9 bases between. The CDR3 runs to 13 residues. CDR1 and CDR2 (germline): LGHNA, YNFKEQ. The CDR3 sequence: CASSQSVLGELFF. The CDR3 DNA reads as TGTGCCAGCAGCCAAAGTGTGCTGGGGGAGCTGTTTTTT.

This chain links TRBV10-1 with TRBJ2-7; 9 bases are shared with TRBD1. The trim removed 5 bases at V and 7 bases at J, leaving 9 bases unmatched. CDR3 length: 14 amino acids. The germline V gene encodes CDR1 WNHNN and CDR2 SYGVQD (reference sequence). CDR3 loop: CASSPGQGVEEQYF. DNA of the CDR3: TGCGCCAGCAGTCCGGGACAGGGCGTTGAGGAGCAGTACTTC.

This chain links TRBV2 with TRBJ2-1, with 9 bases lining up with TRBD1. The CDR3 is made up of 16 amino acids. Germline V gene lookup returns CDR1 SNHLY and CDR2 FYNNEI. V was pared by 6 bases and J by 4 bases, with 10 bases of the junction left unmatched. The CDR3 is CASSSKRDRAYNEQFF. The CDR3 nucleotides read TGTGCCAGCAGCTCAAAACGGGACAGGGCATACAATGAGCAGTTCTTC.

V is TRBV19 and J is TRBJ2-5; 12 bases line up with TRBD2. Trimming at V came to 5 bases and at J to 1 base, leaving 5 bases not matched to a gene. The CDR3 sequence is 16 residues long. Germline CDR1 LNHDA, CDR2 SQIVND (reference sequence). CDR3 amino acids: CASSHSSGRGQETQYF. CDR3 DNA: TGTGCCAGTAGTCATTCTAGCGGGAGGGGCCAAGAGACCCAGTACTTC.

The chain recombines TRBV10-3 with TRBJ2-7; TRBD1 might be the D (5 bases). The CDR3 totals 15 residues. Germline V gene lookup returns CDR1 ENHRY and CDR2 SYGVKD. V was clipped by 2 bases and J by 3 bases, with 14 bases between them. The CDR3 DNA reads TGTGCCATCAGTGAGCAGACAGTCCGAAACTACGAGCAGTACTTC. It codes for CAISEQTVRNYEQYF.

The V call is TRBV11-2, the J call TRBJ2-1; TRBD2 agrees at 16 bases. This CDR3 has 15 residues. The germline V gene has CDR1 SGHAT and CDR2 FQNNGV. V shed 5 bases, J shed 15 bases, and the junction held 10 bases outside the gene matches. The CDR3 nucleotides read TGTGCCAGCAGCCACGGGACTAGCGGGGGGGCCGGACTGTTCTTC. As protein: CASSHGTSGGAGLFF.

Here the CDR3 DNA reads TGCGCCAGCAGCTTGGGCAGGCCAACTAATGAAAAACTGTTTTTT. Its protein is CASSLGRPTNEKLFF. The J gene is TRBJ1-4, the V gene TRBV5-1, with no clear D. CDR1 is SGHRS and CDR2 is YFSETQ in the germline V gene. The CDR3 covers 15 residues. V was shortened by 0 bases and J by 0 bases, with 6 bases between the two germline ends.

The chain recombines TRBV28 with TRBJ1-2; 8 bases match TRBD1. V was clipped by 4 bases and J by 7 bases; unmatched bases: 5. Germline-derived CDR1 and CDR2 are MDHEN and SYDVKM. This CDR3 region has 13 residues. As DNA, the CDR3 is TGTGCCAGCAGTTCGGACAGGGTTAGTGGCTACACCTTC. Translating gives CASSSDRVSGYTF.

The chain recombines TRBV9 with TRBJ2-7, with D hard to call. The CDR3 extends over 13 amino acids. V was pared by 4 bases and J by 6 bases, with 14 bases between. Per the germline V gene, CDR1 is SGDLS and CDR2 is YYNGEE. In DNA, the CDR3 is TGTGCCAGCAGCCCCGGATCCAAGGGCGAGCAGTACTTC. It translates to CASSPGSKGEQYF.

The CDR3 here is CASTRQLAEKLFF. Here the CDR3 DNA reads TGTGCCAGCACTCGGCAGCTGGCTGAAAAACTGTTTTTT. The genes are TRBV6-1 and TRBJ1-4; no clear D. Looked up from germline, CDR1 is MNHNS and CDR2 is SASEGT. The germline V and J ends were trimmed by 7 bases and 7 bases, with 13 bases remaining between them. The CDR3 totals 13 residues.

The V call is TRBV7-9, the J call TRBJ2-3; unclear D gene. The V and J ends lost 1 base and 7 bases respectively, with 6 bases between them. The CDR3 covers 12 residues. From germline, CDR1 is SEHNR and CDR2 FQNEAQ (reference sequence). This chain's CDR3 is CASSLEVYTQYF. CDR3 sequence (DNA): TGTGCCAGCAGCTTAGAAGTGTATACGCAGTATTTT.

The rearrangement joins TRBV25-1 to TRBJ1-1; the D is unclear. CDR1 is MGHDK, CDR2 SYGVNS, per germline. Trimming removed 6 bases at V and 1 base at J, with 9 bases between. The CDR3 extends over 13 amino acids. The CDR3 sequence is CASRRNTNTEAFF. The DNA of the CDR3 is TGTGCCAGCAGGAGGAATACGAACACTGAAGCTTTCTTT.

This clone was seen more than once but under ten times. The J gene is TRBJ2-3, the V gene TRBV5-1; D gene unclear. The CDR3 is made up of 14 amino acids. Germline assignment: CDR1 SGHRS and CDR2 YFSETQ. Between the trimmed V and J ends, which lost 5 bases and 6 bases, there was a span of 16 bases. CDR3 coding DNA: TGCGCCAGCAGAAATACCCGTCTTACGGATACGCAGTATTTT. It codes for CASRNTRLTDTQYF.

CDR3 sequence: CASTEAGGPWDEQFF. The CDR3 region has the DNA TGTGCCAGCACAGAAGCGGGAGGGCCTTGGGATGAGCAGTTCTTC. V and J are TRBV7-2 and TRBJ2-1; TRBD2 matches 10 bases. The V gene's germline CDR1 is SGHTA and CDR2 FQGNSA. This CDR3 comprises 15 residues. V shed 7 bases and J 8 bases; nucleotides not matched to a gene: 11.

J is TRBJ1-3 and V is TRBV19, with 11 bases that match TRBD1. V shed 4 bases and J 3 bases; nucleotides not matched to a gene: 11. This CDR3 region has 18 residues. Germline V gene data show CDR1 as LNHDA and CDR2 as SQIVND (reference sequence). CDR3 region: CASSTDRGPTRNGNTIYF. CDR3 DNA sequence: TGTGCCAGTAGTACGGACAGGGGGCCCACTCGGAATGGAAACACCATATATTTT. The whole variable domain, filled in from reference TRBV19 and TRBJ1-3, reads DGGITQSPKYLFRKEGQNVTLSCEQNLNHDAMYWYRQDPGQGLRLIYYSQIVNDFQKGDIAEGYSVSREKKESFPLTVTSAQKNPTAFYLCASSTDRGPTRNGNTIYFGEGSWLTVV.

This clone was picked up one time. The gene calls are TRBV2 and TRBJ1-4, with 7 bases fitting TRBD1. Germline CDR1 is SNHLY and CDR2 is FYNNEI. This CDR3 comprises 14 residues. Trimming removed 6 bases from V and 7 bases from J; junction bases left unmatched: 8. The CDR3: CASSADRSREKLFF. The CDR3 DNA reads as TGTGCCAGCAGCGCGGACAGGTCTCGTGAAAAACTGTTTTTT.

CDR3 sequence: CASSSHRGVNTEAFF. DNA of the CDR3: TGTGCCAGCAGCTCTCACAGGGGCGTAAACACTGAAGCTTTCTTT. This chain joins TRBV5-4 and TRBJ1-1; 7 positions agree with TRBD1. This CDR3 is 15 amino acids long. The trim removed 3 bases at V and 2 bases at J, leaving 7 bases unmatched. CDR1 is SGHNT, CDR2 YYREEE, per germline (reference sequence).